A selection of T cell receptor beta chains follows, all from one sample in a study of control samples from healthy donors and cancer patients. Assay: immunoSEQ multiplex PCR; the TCRdb copy retains only in-frame clones and omits some. This table has around 110,000 clones, 75% to 90% appearing once. Sequenced: PBMCs. Every receptor here comes from a woman between 50 and 59 years old with colorectal cancer. CDR3s include the opening cysteine and the closing phenylalanine or tryptophan.

cdr3_aa | v_call
CASSVAGGQRTQYF | TRBV2
CATSDWSQDTQYF | TRBV24-1
CASWGDRGLDTQYF | TRBV6-5
CASSQGGQGPYGYTF | TRBV14
CASSYGYNWGLFF | TRBV18
CASSQRTGSPYEQYF | TRBV4-1
CAWSVGGGGEKLFF | TRBV30
CASSQPFTVAGTTYNEQFF | TRBV7-9
CASSLAGTWGSTEAFF | TRBV5-1
CASSFGRGEGNIQYF | TRBV11-1
CASSLPPGGPYGYTF | TRBV28
CSVDKAGETQYF | TRBV29-1
CASSFMTGVDEQFF | TRBV5-1
CASSQEWLAGGGDTQYF | TRBV14
CASSKYRVNTDTQYF | TRBV19
CASKNLRTGRLNEQFF | TRBV28
CASSRAVASTDTQYF | TRBV14
CASSQKRGQGGRQETQYF | TRBV14
CASSRDRGRQETQYF | TRBV2
CASSPQGGLTDTQYF | TRBV6-5